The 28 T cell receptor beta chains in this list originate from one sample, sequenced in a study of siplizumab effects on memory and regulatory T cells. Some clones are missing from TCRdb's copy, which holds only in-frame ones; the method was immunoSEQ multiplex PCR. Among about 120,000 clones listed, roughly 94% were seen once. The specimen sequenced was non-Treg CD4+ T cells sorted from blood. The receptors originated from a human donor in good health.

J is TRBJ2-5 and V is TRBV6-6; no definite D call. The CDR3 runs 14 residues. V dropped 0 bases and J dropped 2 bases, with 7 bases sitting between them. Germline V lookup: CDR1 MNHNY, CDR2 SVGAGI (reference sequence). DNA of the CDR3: TGTGCCAGCAGTTACTCGAGTGGACAAGAGACCCAGTACTTC. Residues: CASSYSSGQETQYF.

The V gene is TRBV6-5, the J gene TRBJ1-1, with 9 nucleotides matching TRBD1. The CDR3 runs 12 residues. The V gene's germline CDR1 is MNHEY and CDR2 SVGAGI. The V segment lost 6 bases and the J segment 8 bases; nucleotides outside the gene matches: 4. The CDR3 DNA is TGTGCCAGCAGACAGGGGGCGGGGGAAGCTTTCTTT. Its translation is CASRQGAGEAFF.

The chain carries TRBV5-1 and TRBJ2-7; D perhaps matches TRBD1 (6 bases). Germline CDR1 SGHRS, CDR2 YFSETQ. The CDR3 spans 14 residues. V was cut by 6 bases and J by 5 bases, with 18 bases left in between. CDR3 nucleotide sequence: TGCGCCAGCACCACTAACACAGGGTCCAACGAGCAGTACTTC. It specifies CASTTNTGSNEQYF.

The CDR3 loop is CASSGTPTGELFF. Written as DNA, the CDR3 is TGTGCCAGTAGTGGGACACCCACCGGGGAGCTGTTTTTT. The chain has TRBV19 and TRBJ2-2, with a weak D call TRBD1 (6 bases). Germline-derived CDR1 and CDR2 are LNHDA and SQIVND (reference sequence). Trimming took off 5 bases at V and 4 bases at J, with 8 bases between the two ends. CDR3 length: 13 amino acids.

Here the CDR3 reads CASSLIGSAGGGNEQFF. As DNA, the CDR3 is TGTGCCAGCAGCTTAATAGGATCAGCGGGAGGTGGTAATGAGCAGTTCTTC. V and J are TRBV11-2 and TRBJ2-1; TRBD2 agrees at 9 bases. This CDR3 is built from 17 residues. The germline CDR1 and CDR2 sequences are SGHAT and FQNNGV. V was pared by 2 bases and J by 7 bases, with 12 bases of the junction left unmatched.

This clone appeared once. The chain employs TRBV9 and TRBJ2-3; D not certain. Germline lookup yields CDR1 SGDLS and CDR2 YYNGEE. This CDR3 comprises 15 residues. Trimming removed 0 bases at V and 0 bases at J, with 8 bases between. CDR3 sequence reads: CASSVVGRSTDTQYF. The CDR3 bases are TGTGCCAGCAGCGTAGTTGGACGGAGCACAGATACGCAGTATTTT.

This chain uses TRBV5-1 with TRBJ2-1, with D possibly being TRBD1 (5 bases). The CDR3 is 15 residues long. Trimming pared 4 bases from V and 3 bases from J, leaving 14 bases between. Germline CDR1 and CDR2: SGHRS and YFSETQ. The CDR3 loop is CASSPIRGNYNEQFF. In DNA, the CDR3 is TGCGCCAGCAGCCCCATTAGGGGAAACTACAATGAGCAGTTCTTC.

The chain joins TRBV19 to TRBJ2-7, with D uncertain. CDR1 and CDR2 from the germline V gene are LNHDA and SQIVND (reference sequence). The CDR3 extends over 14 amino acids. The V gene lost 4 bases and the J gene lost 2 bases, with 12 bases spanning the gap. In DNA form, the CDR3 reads TGTGCCAGTAGTACGAGCGCTTCGGCCTACGAGCAGTACTTC. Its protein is CASSTSASAYEQYF.

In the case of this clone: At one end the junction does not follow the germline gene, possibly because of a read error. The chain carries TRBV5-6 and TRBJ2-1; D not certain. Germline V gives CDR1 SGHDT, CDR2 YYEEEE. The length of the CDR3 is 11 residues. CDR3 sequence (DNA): TGTGCCAGCAGCTTGACAGCAACCCAGGTCTTC. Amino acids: CASSLTATQVF.

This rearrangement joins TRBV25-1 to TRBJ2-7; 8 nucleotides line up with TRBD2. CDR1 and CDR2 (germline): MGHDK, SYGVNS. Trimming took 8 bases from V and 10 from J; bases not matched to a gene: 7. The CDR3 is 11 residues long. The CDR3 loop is CASVGGGGQYF. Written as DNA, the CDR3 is TGTGCCAGCGTCGGGGGGGGCGGCCAGTACTTC.

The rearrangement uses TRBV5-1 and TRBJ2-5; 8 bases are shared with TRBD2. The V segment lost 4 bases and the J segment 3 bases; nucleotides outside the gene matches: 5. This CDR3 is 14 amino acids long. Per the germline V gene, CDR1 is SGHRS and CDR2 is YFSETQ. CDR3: CASSATSGKETQYF. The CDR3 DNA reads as TGCGCCAGCAGCGCAACTAGCGGTAAAGAGACCCAGTACTTC.

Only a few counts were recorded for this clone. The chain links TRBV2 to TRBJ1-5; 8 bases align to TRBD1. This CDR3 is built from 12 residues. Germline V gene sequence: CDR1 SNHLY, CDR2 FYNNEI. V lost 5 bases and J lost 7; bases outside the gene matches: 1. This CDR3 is CASSTGGQPQHF. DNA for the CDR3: TGTGCCAGCAGTACAGGGGGACAGCCCCAGCATTTT. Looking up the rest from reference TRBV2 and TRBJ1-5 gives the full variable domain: EPEVTQTPSHQVTQMGQEVILRCVPISNHLYFYWYRQILGQKVEFLVSFYNNEISEKSEIFDDQFSVERPDGSNFTLKIRSTKLEDSAMYFCASSTGGQPQHFGDGTRLSIL.

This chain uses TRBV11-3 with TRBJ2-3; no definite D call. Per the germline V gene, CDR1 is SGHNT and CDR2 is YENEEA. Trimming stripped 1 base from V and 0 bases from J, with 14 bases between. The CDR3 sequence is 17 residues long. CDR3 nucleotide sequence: TGTGCCAGCAGCTTAGGTGACGGAGTAACTAGCACAGATACGCAGTATTTT. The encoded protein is CASSLGDGVTSTDTQYF.

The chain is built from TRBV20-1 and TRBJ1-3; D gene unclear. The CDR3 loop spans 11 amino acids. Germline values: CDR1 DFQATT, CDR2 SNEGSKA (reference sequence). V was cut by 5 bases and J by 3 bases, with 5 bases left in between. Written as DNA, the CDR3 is TGCAGTGCTCAGCATGGAAACACCATATATTTT. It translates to CSAQHGNTIYF.

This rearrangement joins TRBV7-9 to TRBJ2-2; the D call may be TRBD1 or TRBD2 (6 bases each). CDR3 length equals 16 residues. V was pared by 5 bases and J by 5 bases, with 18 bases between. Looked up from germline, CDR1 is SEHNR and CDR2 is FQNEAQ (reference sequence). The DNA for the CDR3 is TGTGCCAGCAGCCCCCCGGGGGCCGGTAAAACCGGGGAGCTGTTTTTT. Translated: CASSPPGAGKTGELFF.

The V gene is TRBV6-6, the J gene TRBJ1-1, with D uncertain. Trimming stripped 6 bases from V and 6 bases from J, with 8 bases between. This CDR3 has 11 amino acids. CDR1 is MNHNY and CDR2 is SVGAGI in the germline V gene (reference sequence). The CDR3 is CASSWEAEAFF. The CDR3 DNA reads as TGTGCCAGCAGCTGGGAAGCTGAAGCTTTCTTT.

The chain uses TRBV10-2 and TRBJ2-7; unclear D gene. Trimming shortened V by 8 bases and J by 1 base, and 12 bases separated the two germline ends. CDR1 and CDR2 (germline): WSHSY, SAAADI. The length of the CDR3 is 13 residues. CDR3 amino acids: CASRAGISYEQYF. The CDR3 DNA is TGCGCCAGCCGGGCCGGAATTTCCTACGAGCAGTACTTC.

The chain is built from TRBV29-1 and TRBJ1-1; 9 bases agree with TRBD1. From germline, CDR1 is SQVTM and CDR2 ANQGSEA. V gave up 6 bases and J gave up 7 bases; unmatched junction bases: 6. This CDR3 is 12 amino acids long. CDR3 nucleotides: TGCAGCGTCGAAACAGGGGGCCGTGAAGCTTTCTTT. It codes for CSVETGGREAFF.

The CDR3 is CASSLGALYEQYF. The DNA of the CDR3 is TGTGCCAGCAGCTTGGGTGCTCTGTACGAGCAGTACTTC. The chain links TRBV7-2 to TRBJ2-7; D unclear. CDR1 and CDR2 (germline): SGHTA, FQGNSA. The CDR3 extends over 13 amino acids. Trimming left V 3 bases short and J 4 bases short, with 10 bases between. Full variable domain (outside the CDR3, taken from reference TRBV7-2 and TRBJ2-7): GAGVSQSPSNKVTEKGKDVELRCDPISGHTALYWYRQSLGQGLEFLIYFQGNSAPDKSGLPSDRFSAERTGGSVSTLTIQRTQQEDSAVYLCASSLGALYEQYFGPGTRLTVT.

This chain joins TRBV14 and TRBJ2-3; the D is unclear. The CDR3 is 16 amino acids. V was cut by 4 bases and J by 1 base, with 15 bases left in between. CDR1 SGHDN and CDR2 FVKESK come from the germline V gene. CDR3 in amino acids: CASSPPNVLGTDTQYF. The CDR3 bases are TGTGCCAGCAGCCCCCCCAACGTCTTAGGCACAGATACGCAGTATTTT.

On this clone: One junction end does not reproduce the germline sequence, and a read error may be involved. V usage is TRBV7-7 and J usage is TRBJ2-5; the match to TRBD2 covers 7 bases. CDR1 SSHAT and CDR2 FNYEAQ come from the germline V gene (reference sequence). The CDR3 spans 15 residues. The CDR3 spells CASSLGGVAQETQYF. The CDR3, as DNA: TGTGCTAGCAGCTTGGGGGGGGTGGCACAAGAGACCCAGTACTTC.

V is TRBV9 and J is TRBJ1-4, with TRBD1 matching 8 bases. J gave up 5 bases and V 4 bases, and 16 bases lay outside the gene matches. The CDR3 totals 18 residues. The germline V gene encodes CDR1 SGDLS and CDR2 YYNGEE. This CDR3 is CASSSSWGTGSRNEKLFF. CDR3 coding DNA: TGTGCCAGCAGCTCATCATGGGGGACAGGATCCCGAAATGAAAAACTGTTTTTT.

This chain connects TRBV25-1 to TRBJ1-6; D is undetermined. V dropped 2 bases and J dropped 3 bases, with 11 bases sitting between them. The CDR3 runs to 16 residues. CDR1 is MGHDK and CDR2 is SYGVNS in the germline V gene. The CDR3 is CASSELRPGYNSPLHF. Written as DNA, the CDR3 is TGTGCCAGCAGTGAACTCCGGCCAGGCTATAATTCACCCCTCCACTTT.

Written as DNA, the CDR3 is TGTGCCAGCAGCTATTTGGTGGAGGCTGACTATGGCTACACCTTC. Its translation is CASSYLVEADYGYTF. The rearrangement joins TRBV7-9 to TRBJ1-2; D remains unclear. Between the trimmed V and J ends, which lost 4 bases and 3 bases, there was a span of 15 bases. The CDR3 extends over 15 amino acids. CDR1 is SEHNR, CDR2 FQNEAQ, per germline (reference sequence).

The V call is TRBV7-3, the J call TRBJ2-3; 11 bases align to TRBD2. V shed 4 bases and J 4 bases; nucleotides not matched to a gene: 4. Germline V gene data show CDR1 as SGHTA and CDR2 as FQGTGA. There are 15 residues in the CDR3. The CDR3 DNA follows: TGTGCCAGCAGCTACGGACTAGCGGGTTCAGATACGCAGTATTTT. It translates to CASSYGLAGSDTQYF.

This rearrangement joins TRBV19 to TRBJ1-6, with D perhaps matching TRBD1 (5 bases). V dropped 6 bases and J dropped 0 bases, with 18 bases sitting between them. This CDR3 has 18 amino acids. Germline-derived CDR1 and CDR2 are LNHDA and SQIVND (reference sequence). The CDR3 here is CASRDSLGRRSYNSPLHF. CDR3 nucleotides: TGTGCCAGTAGAGATTCCTTGGGGCGACGCTCCTATAATTCACCCCTCCACTTT.

The CDR3: CASSPRQAQRGELFF. The DNA of the CDR3 is TGCGCCAGCAGCCCCAGACAGGCTCAACGCGGGGAGCTGTTTTTT. The chain links TRBV5-1 to TRBJ2-2; perhaps TRBD1 as D (6 bases). Germline V gene data show CDR1 as SGHRS and CDR2 as YFSETQ. This CDR3 is 15 amino acids long. Between the trimmed V and J ends, which lost 4 bases and 7 bases, there was a span of 17 bases.

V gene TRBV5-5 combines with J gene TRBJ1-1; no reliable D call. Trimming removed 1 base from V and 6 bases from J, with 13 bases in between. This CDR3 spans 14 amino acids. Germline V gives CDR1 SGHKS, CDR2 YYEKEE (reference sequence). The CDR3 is CASSLNPSGAEAFF. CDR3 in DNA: TGTGCCAGCAGCTTGAACCCCTCTGGCGCTGAAGCTTTCTTT.